Included here is one T cell receptor (beta chain) sequence, with context. Its antigen is still unknown. Per-nucleotide qualities are absent, and no much larger clonotype sits a single base away. The cohort was made up of under 800 healthy bone marrow donors. At the time of sampling, every cohort member was nominally healthy, though immune exposures that went unrecorded were likely present. The donor was CMV seropositive and was included in the group of about 290 seropositive cohort members. Every donor gave a peripheral blood sample, and the peripheral blood mononuclear cells from that sample were used for TCR beta sequencing. The Qiagen DNeasy Blood Extraction Kit was used to extract genomic DNA from the blood cell samples. The data derive from a study of cytomegalovirus exposure and HLA in healthy donors (dated by TCRdb to about 2017). A note on the overall study: In an earlier analysis of 550 to 750 of the donors, approximately 260 Gb of sequence data and approximately 120 million unique TCR beta sequences from 150 million to 200 million T cells were reported. An early release covering around 630 HLA-typed donors comprised roughly 300 gigabases of sequencing data and 85 million to 100 million unique TCR sequences. The study aimed to test whether cataloging public T cell receptors could reveal signatures of past pathogen exposure. A later analysis re-examined previously published TCR beta repertoires from more than 550 donors and added high-resolution HLA genotyping to investigate patterns of TCR occurrence. To decide whether each TCR beta V gene segment behaved as functional or pseudogenic, an earlier analysis of approximately 620 of the donors relied on high-throughput TCR beta sequencing. A separate validation cohort of roughly 120 different subjects was used in addition to the roughly 700-subject first cohort. Of the roughly 400 genotyped donors, approximately 83% fell in the genetic ancestry cluster associated with self-reported Caucasian donors. Donor age, sex, ethnicity and CMV serostatus were compiled alongside the repertoire data. Across some 400 genotyped donors of the cohort, an average of approximately 200,000 unique TCR beta nucleotide sequences per donor were sequenced, and roughly 20% of those sequences were non-productive. A later genetic analysis took genome-wide SNP genotypes for about 65% of the 666 donors and used that subset as a discovery cohort. The study used immunosequencing to profile the T cell repertoires of some 600 subjects and linked those repertoires to cytomegalovirus serostatus. HLA typing covered class I and class II loci at four-digit resolution. Because of strong linkage in the cohort, roughly five DR-DQ haplotypes were treated as single units for association and clustering. All discovery cohort repertoires had been generated on a single sequencing platform. Rather than using new phenotypic data, the later analysis identified candidate immune exposures from TCR beta sequences and from how often those sequences occurred across donors. Typing coverage varied by locus: roughly 629-630 donors for A, B, C, DRB1 and DQB1; some 520 for DQA1; around 570 for DPA1; fewer than 480 for DPB1. The study combined high-throughput TCR immunosequencing, statistical association of individual TCRs with disease status, and machine learning to predict cytomegalovirus infection status. The full study reports these points: Linkage disequilibrium might explain the correlated functional status among segregating V segments, but an unknown experimental factor could not be ruled out. According to a later genetic analysis, donors in an Asian-associated ancestry cluster had fewer N-insertions in productive TCRs than the approximately 670-donor mean. The authors suggested that the approach could potentially be extended to other disease states and immunological phenotypes. Roughly uniform sequencing depth across donors was assumed in presence/absence analyses, although this assumption may not hold. The study gave a list of some 150 TCR beta chains associated with cytomegalovirus. Compared with equally common non-associated chains, HLA-associated TCR beta chains in a later analysis were more clonally expanded and had lower generation probabilities. Because HLA typing was missing for some donors at each locus, association tests included only the typed subset. V-gene and J-gene trimming of TCR beta chains was associated with a missense DCLRE1C variant in a later genetic analysis, and the association was replicated in an independent cohort. This cohort had only TCR beta chains sequenced, and the lack of alpha or paired-chain data limited which features could be detected. In a later analysis, some 18,000 TCR beta sequences were associated with specific HLA alleles at a false discovery rate of 0.05. Most CMV-associated TCR beta chains appeared to be HLA-restricted in a later analysis, and the HLA associations seemed to be driven largely by CMV exposure. A group of highly shared sequence variants was considered likely to be a technical artifact of the sequencing pipeline. In vitro tests confirmed that a few of the cytomegalovirus-associated TCR beta chains recognize cytomegalovirus antigens. Some IMGT-functional V segments, including TRBV6-2 and TRBV6-3, could not be told apart with the 87-base-pair reads, so those segments were excluded. A later analysis found that TCR association rates varied across HLA loci, with DRB1 alleles showing the most associated TCRs and HLA-C alleles the fewest. In an earlier analysis of roughly 560 of the donors, most TCR beta V segments were observed in productive rearrangements about 87% or about 30% of the time, broadly matching IMGT annotations. Assigning TCR associations to individual alleles was difficult when HLA alleles, especially DR and DQ, strongly co-occurred. The classifier was reported to diagnose cytomegalovirus status with high specificity and sensitivity in both the original cohort and the validation cohort. Most TCR sequences were seen in very few donors, while some public TCRs were found in many individuals. The only immune exposure information available for the cohort was CMV serostatus. A further reported finding was that TCR beta sequences accurately predicted the HLA-A and HLA-B alleles for most subjects in the first cohort. Several of the top co-occurrence clusters appeared to be linked to parvovirus B19, influenza, CMV and Epstein-Barr virus, according to a later analysis. Over 15 rarely observed V segments, including chromosome 9 orphons, were excluded from the earlier analysis of some 590 of the donors because counts were too low.

Library prep was done by the immunoSEQ multiplex PCR assay. For the multiplex PCR, a mixture combining 60 forward primers for TCR Vbeta segments and 13 reverse primers for TCR Jbeta segments was used. A multiplex PCR assay on genomic DNA amplified the CDR3 region of rearranged TCR beta genes. The amplified TCR beta libraries were sequenced on the Illumina HiSeq System as 87-base-pair reads. As for the authors' bioinformatics: A later analysis tallied 75 million to 95 million unique TCR beta chains across the approximately 670 repertoires, and about 10 million of those chains were shared by two or more donors. Raw reads were error-corrected and collapsed into unique sequences with a nearest-neighbor algorithm that merged closely related sequences to remove PCR and sequencing errors. V, D and J gene segments were assigned by aligning CDR3 sequences to IMGT reference sequences. For a sequence to be retained, a match of at least six nucleotides was required to both a V gene segment and a J gene segment. A rearrangement counted as productive if the CDR3 had no stop codons and remained in frame with V and J, and every other rearrangement counted as non-productive. CDR3 was defined by IMGT convention, running from the second conserved V-encoded cysteine to the conserved J-encoded phenylalanine. Sequences without an unambiguous match to a single V gene segment were excluded from the earlier analysis of 450 to 750 of the donors. An earlier analysis of 587 of the donors classified V segments as functional when productive rearrangements were above 56.7% and as segregating when the standard deviation between donors was above 5%. A statistical classification framework was developed to diagnose cytomegalovirus status using the catalog of TCR beta chain sequences. In a later analysis, V and J genes were assigned by comparing TCR nucleotide sequences against IMGT/GENE-DB human TR gene sequences. In a later analysis, CDR3 sequences and most-parsimonious VDJ recombination scenarios were assigned using the TCRdist pipeline. In a later analysis, every TCR beta chain was defined by the combination of its CDR3 amino acid sequence and its V-gene family, and reads without a unique V-gene family were dropped. A later analysis removed 592 highly shared, low-generation-probability nucleotide sequences to deal with suspected cross-contamination and a sequencing artifact. In a later analysis, a clonal expansion index was calculated for each public chain from normalized within-repertoire ranks of inferred template counts. Generation probabilities in a later analysis came from a VDJ recombination model fitted to out-of-frame rearrangements, and those results were checked against IGoR. A later analysis scored TCR-TCR, TCR-HLA and TCR-CMV co-occurrence with hypergeometric tests, applying a repertoire-size bias correction to TCR pairs. False discovery rates were estimated in a later analysis by permuting HLA or CMV assignments 20 times. In a later analysis, co-occurring TCRs were grouped using DBSCAN, with TCRdist sequence similarity added in when clustering inside HLA-allele-positive subsets. Repertoires with fewer than 30,000 or more than 120,000 public chains were left out of co-occurrence clustering, as were four to six repertoires with anomalous nucleotide sharing. Not all clones reach the TCRdb copy of this immuneACCESS table, which keeps in-frame sequences only. Checked studies attribute under half of the gap to unresolved V genes and leave the rest unexplained. V and J calls and clone size are copied from that table; D and trimming were computed from the DNA. The sample profile shows about 120,000 clones; over 6.5% of them were found once. Of the sample, about 6% falls within the top ten clones.

V is cut by 3 bases and J by 2 bases, and the space between the germline ends is 7 bases. From a lookup of the germline V gene (reference sequence), CDR1 and CDR2 are LNHDA and SQIVND. Spanning cysteine to phenylalanine, the CDR3 consists of 13 amino acids. The sequence is cut down to CDR3 DNA, 39 bases in frame from base 1. The sample was PBMCs. The chain employs TRBV19 and TRBJ1-1; the D segment cannot be called with confidence. This sequence originates from a middle-aged woman in good health and CMV-seropositive. The DNA reads TGTGCCAGTAGTATGTCGACTAACACTGAAGCTTTCTTT. It translates as CASSMSTNTEAFF.